Following are 23 T cell receptor beta chains from one sample sequenced in a study of CD8+ T cells in alopecia areata. RNA extraction and reverse transcription yielded cDNA as sequencing template. Clones were sequenced by immunoSEQ multiplex PCR, and TCRdb holds only the in-frame ones, with some missing. The sample yields 110,000 to 150,000 clones, approximately 86% seen once. The treatment was: oral pan-JAK inhibitor, 5-10 mg twice daily. The input for sequencing was CD8+ T cells sorted from blood, taken at week 4, from a patient treated with tofacitinib. The receptors were gathered from a human donor with alopecia areata.

This clone was recorded once. The chain recombines TRBV19 with TRBJ2-7; D not certain. The CDR3 has 13 residues. V shed 4 bases and J shed 6 bases, with 13 bases lying between them. Germline values: CDR1 LNHDA, CDR2 SQIVND (reference sequence). The CDR3: CASSTLGQAEQYF. CDR3 coding DNA: TGTGCCAGTAGTACCCTTGGGCAGGCCGAGCAGTACTTC.

The chain carries TRBV27 and TRBJ2-1, with 10 bases matching TRBD2. CDR1 is MNHEY, CDR2 SMNVEV, per germline (reference sequence). The CDR3 sequence is 16 residues long. V trimming: 5 bases; J trimming: 5 bases; junction bases outside the gene matches: 9. CDR3 sequence reads: CASSPLSGRTNNEQFF. The CDR3 nucleotides are TGTGCCAGCAGTCCGCTTAGCGGGAGGACCAACAATGAGCAGTTCTTC.

The count of this clone is one. V usage is TRBV27 and J usage is TRBJ1-5; TRBD1 might be the D (5 bases). The CDR3 consists of 15 residues. V dropped 5 bases and J dropped 0 bases, with 11 bases sitting between them. Germline CDR1 is MNHEY and CDR2 is SMNVEV (reference sequence). In DNA, the CDR3 is TGTGCCAGCAGTCCCGGGACGGTTAGCAATCAGCCCCAGCATTTT. Translation: CASSPGTVSNQPQHF.

The chain combines TRBV13 with TRBJ2-7; a possible D gene is TRBD1 (6 bases). Germline CDR1 PRHDT, CDR2 FYEKMQ (reference sequence). Trimming left V 5 bases short and J 3 bases short, with 11 bases between. The CDR3 runs to 13 residues. The CDR3 is CASSREQGYEQYF. Written as DNA, the CDR3 is TGTGCCAGCAGCCGAGAACAGGGCTACGAGCAGTACTTC.

The chain has TRBV7-9 and TRBJ2-2; either TRBD1 or TRBD2 may supply D (5 bases each). Per germline, CDR1 SEHNR and CDR2 FQNEAQ (reference sequence). CDR3 length: 15 amino acids. V gave up 5 bases and J gave up 5 bases, with 15 bases separating them. The CDR3, as DNA: TGTGCCAGCAGCCCCGGGACCCTAGGGACCGGGGAGCTGTTTTTT. Its translation: CASSPGTLGTGELFF.

This clone appeared once. The chain joins TRBV7-9 to TRBJ2-1, with D uncertain. This CDR3 is 17 amino acids long. Germline V gene lookup returns CDR1 SEHNR and CDR2 FQNEAQ (reference sequence). V lost 0 bases and J lost 7, with 19 bases in between. CDR3 region: CASSLALNSPASNEQFF. CDR3 sequence (DNA): TGTGCCAGCAGCTTAGCGCTAAACTCCCCGGCGTCGAATGAGCAGTTCTTC.

The V and J genes are TRBV4-1 and TRBJ2-3; D may be TRBD2 (6 bases). The germline CDR1 and CDR2 sequences are MGHRA and YSYEKL. The CDR3 spans 19 residues. Trimming stripped 0 bases from V and 5 bases from J, with 24 bases between. This chain's CDR3 is CASSQEGSVGGRSKDTQYF. The CDR3 DNA is TGCGCCAGCAGCCAAGAGGGCTCGGTAGGAGGGAGATCGAAAGATACGCAGTATTTT.

The chain has TRBV25-1 and TRBJ2-1; no firm D call. Germline lookup yields CDR1 MGHDK and CDR2 SYGVNS. V gave up 7 bases and J gave up 6 bases, with 7 bases separating them. CDR3 size: 11 residues. The DNA for the CDR3 is TGTGCCAGCAACCAGATCAATGAGCAGTTCTTC. It specifies CASNQINEQFF. The entire variable domain, with the rest obtained from reference TRBV25-1 and TRBJ2-1, is as follows: EADIYQTPRYLVIGTGKKITLECSQTMGHDKMYWYQQDPGMELHLIHYSYGVNSTEKGDLSSESTVSRIRTEHFPLTLESARPSHTSQYLCASNQINEQFFGPGTRLTVL.

This clone appeared a single time. This chain connects TRBV5-1 to TRBJ2-1; TRBD1 matches at 10 bases. V was pared by 2 bases and J by 3 bases, with 2 bases of the junction left unmatched. Germline V gives CDR1 SGHRS, CDR2 YFSETQ. The CDR3 loop spans 15 amino acids. CDR3 sequence: CASSFGQGDYNEQFF. In DNA, the CDR3 is TGCGCCAGCAGCTTCGGACAGGGGGACTACAATGAGCAGTTCTTC.

The gene calls are TRBV27 and TRBJ2-1; TRBD2 aligns across 8 bases. The J segment lost 2 bases and the V segment lost 1 base, leaving 10 bases of the junction unmatched. This CDR3 spans 18 amino acids. Germline CDR1 is MNHEY and CDR2 is SMNVEV (reference sequence). CDR3 in DNA: TGTGCCAGCAGTTTATACGGGCCGTTGCGGGAGGCCTACAATGAGCAGTTCTTC. Amino acids: CASSLYGPLREAYNEQFF.

The chain combines TRBV5-1 with TRBJ2-1; D gene unclear. Deletions cut 0 bases from V and 0 bases from J, with 7 bases between. Looked up from germline, CDR1 is SGHRS and CDR2 is YFSETQ. The CDR3 is made up of 15 amino acids. The CDR3: CASSLAISSYNEQFF. CDR3 bases: TGCGCCAGCAGCTTGGCAATTAGCTCCTACAATGAGCAGTTCTTC.

CDR3 bases: TGCGCCAGCAGCTTGGCACAGGGAAACACTGAAGCTTTCTTT. Its translation: CASSLAQGNTEAFF. The V call is TRBV5-1, the J call TRBJ1-1; TRBD1 might be the D (6 bases). The CDR3 is 14 amino acids. Germline CDR1 and CDR2: SGHRS and YFSETQ. Between the trimmed V and J ends, which lost 0 bases and 2 bases, there was a span of 8 bases.

The chain joins TRBV30 to TRBJ2-3, with 11 bases that match TRBD2. V lost 4 bases to trimming and J lost 2 bases; unmatched junction nucleotides: 5. Germline V lookup: CDR1 GTSNPN, CDR2 SVGIG (reference sequence). The CDR3 loop spans 15 amino acids. The chain's CDR3 is CAWNGLAGNTDTQYF. CDR3 nucleotide sequence: TGTGCCTGGAACGGACTAGCGGGTAACACAGATACGCAGTATTTT.

This chain joins TRBV27 and TRBJ2-5; D is unresolved. Gene TRBJ2-7 matches the end of the DNA better, so the J call may be wrong. Germline lookup yields CDR1 MNHEY and CDR2 SMNVEV (reference sequence). The CDR3 has 13 residues. The CDR3 DNA reads as TGTGCCAGCAGTTTAACTTCAAGCTACGAGCAGTACTTC. Its translation is CASSLTSSYEQYF.

The gene calls are TRBV7-3 and TRBJ2-1, with TRBD1 matching over 10 bases. This CDR3 comprises 14 residues. Germline CDR1 and CDR2: SGHTA and FQGTGA. The junction had 8 bases not matched to a gene; V was cut back by 6 bases and J by 9 bases. The CDR3 coding sequence is TGTGCCAGCAGTCCCGGGACAGGGGCGAGTGAGCAGTTCTTC. Amino acid sequence: CASSPGTGASEQFF.

This chain joins TRBV13 and TRBJ1-5; unclear D gene. Germline CDR1 PRHDT, CDR2 FYEKMQ (reference sequence). The CDR3 totals 12 residues. V was pared by 2 bases and J by 1 base, with 0 bases between. CDR3 residues: CASSLSNQPQHF. In nucleotides, the CDR3 is TGTGCCAGCAGCTTAAGCAATCAGCCCCAGCATTTT.

The chain links TRBV27 to TRBJ2-1; 11 bases are a match to TRBD2. After removal of 0 bases from V and 10 bases from J, the junction contained 14 bases not matched to a gene. The CDR3 spans 18 residues. The germline CDR1 and CDR2 sequences are MNHEY and SMNVEV (reference sequence). This chain's CDR3 is CASSLSTPSGRPLPEQFF. In DNA, the CDR3 is TGTGCCAGCAGTTTATCCACACCTAGCGGGAGGCCCCTCCCGGAGCAGTTCTTC.

The gene calls are TRBV6-5 and TRBJ2-7; the match to TRBD1 covers 7 bases. Trimming cost V 8 bases and J 2 bases; bases outside gene matches: 6. Germline V gene sequence: CDR1 MNHEY, CDR2 SVGAGI. The CDR3 covers 13 residues. The CDR3 here is CASSPGQTYEQYF. DNA of the CDR3: TGTGCCAGCTCGCCGGGACAGACCTACGAGCAGTACTTC.

This chain links TRBV27 with TRBJ2-7; a possible D gene is TRBD2 (6 bases). CDR3 size: 13 residues. From germline, CDR1 is MNHEY and CDR2 SMNVEV (reference sequence). The V and J ends lost 7 bases and 6 bases respectively, with 16 bases between them. CDR3 protein: CASTLGGASEQYF. CDR3 coding DNA: TGTGCCAGCACTCTCGGAGGGGCCAGCGAGCAGTACTTC.

The chain carries TRBV29-1 and TRBJ2-7, with 7 bases fitting TRBD1. J was trimmed by 2 bases and V by 6 bases; bases with no gene match: 7. Germline CDR1 and CDR2: SQVTM and ANQGSEA. This CDR3 is built from 13 residues. The CDR3 region has the DNA TGCAGCGTCGTAACCGGGACAGCCTACGAGCAGTACTTC. This gives the protein CSVVTGTAYEQYF.

The CDR3 nucleotides are TGTGCCAGCAGCTCTCAGGGGAGGAACACTGAAGCTTTCTTT. Its protein product is CASSSQGRNTEAFF. This sequence joins TRBV13 and TRBJ1-1, with D tentatively TRBD1 (6 bases). This CDR3 is 14 amino acids long. CDR1 is PRHDT and CDR2 is FYEKMQ in the germline V gene (reference sequence). V was cut by 4 bases and J by 1 base, with 10 bases left in between.

The V and J genes are TRBV6-1 and TRBJ2-1; no clear D gene. Germline values: CDR1 MNHNS, CDR2 SASEGT. The CDR3 contains 12 residues. Trimming stripped 2 bases from V and 6 bases from J, with 5 bases between. The CDR3 loop reads CASSEIGNEQFF. The DNA for the CDR3 is TGTGCCAGCAGTGAAATCGGCAATGAGCAGTTCTTC.

The V and J genes are TRBV7-9 and TRBJ2-7, with no clear D. This CDR3 has 11 amino acids. Trimming cost V 2 bases and J 6 bases, with 5 bases left between them. Germline values: CDR1 SEHNR, CDR2 FQNEAQ (reference sequence). CDR3 sequence (DNA): TGTGCCAGCAGCTTACAGGTCGAGCAGTACTTC. It yields the protein CASSLQVEQYF.